These 22 T cell receptor beta chains originate from one sample sequenced in a study of response to subunit inactivated influenza vaccine. In TCRdb, the RT-PCR reads were re-called with MiXCR into one record per CDR3 protein. Of 490,000 or so distinct CDR3 sequences in the sample, less than 8% were seen once. The material was PBMCs from blood, obtained about 23 months after vaccination. These receptors were obtained from a man aged 45 to 75 who received an inactivated influenza vaccine.

In its sample, this clonotype was seen a few times. V gene TRBV6-4 combines with J gene TRBJ1-3; D is unclear. Germline loops: CDR1 MRHNA, CDR2 SNTAGT. The V gene lost 5 bases and the J gene lost 4 bases, with 9 bases spanning the gap. The CDR3 length is 13 residues. CDR3 DNA sequence: TGTGCCAGCAGTTCGAAGGCGGGAAACACCATATATTTT. Its protein product is CASSSKAGNTIYF.

This clonotype has ten or more counts. The chain combines TRBV5-1 with TRBJ2-5; D is ambiguous. The CDR3 runs 12 residues. V was pared by 7 bases and J by 1 base, with 8 bases between. CDR1 SGHRS and CDR2 YFSETQ come from the germline V gene. This chain's CDR3 is CASRESQETQYF. The CDR3 DNA reads as TGCGCCAGCCGAGAATCCCAAGAGACCCAGTACTTC.

This clonotype appeared many times. The chain combines TRBV12-3 or TRBV12-4 with TRBJ2-3, with a tentative D call TRBD1 (6 bases). The ends were cut back, 2 bases at V and 6 bases at J, with 12 bases in the middle. This CDR3 contains 14 residues. CDR3 sequence reads: CASSLRQVGDTQYF. CDR3 bases: TGTGCCAGCAGTTTACGACAGGTCGGGGATACGCAGTATTTT.

A few counts support this clonotype. The rearrangement uses TRBV28 and TRBJ1-5; D is perhaps TRBD1 (5 bases). This CDR3 has 13 residues. CDR1 and CDR2 (germline): MDHEN, SYDVKM. V was clipped by 2 bases and J by 9 bases, with 11 bases between them. CDR3 region: CASSLRGGGPQHF. CDR3 DNA sequence: TGTGCCAGCAGTTTACGCGGGGGAGGGCCCCAGCATTTT.

This clonotype was counted at least ten times. This chain links TRBV20-1 with TRBJ1-1; D might be TRBD1 (5 bases). Germline V gene lookup returns CDR1 DFQATT and CDR2 SNEGSKA (reference sequence). The CDR3 totals 14 residues. V was shortened by 5 bases and J by 1 base, with 14 bases between the two germline ends. CDR3 DNA: TGCAGTGCTCGCCGCGGGGCAGCGAACACTGAAGCTTTCTTT. It specifies CSARRGAANTEAFF.

This clonotype was observed a few times. The V and J genes are TRBV3-1 and TRBJ1-3; 9 nucleotides agree with TRBD1. J lost 0 bases, V lost 5 bases, and 2 bases had no gene match. The germline CDR1 and CDR2 sequences are LGHDT and YNNKEL (reference sequence). The CDR3 runs to 15 residues. The CDR3 loop is CASSGDRASGNTIYF. For the CDR3, the DNA is TGTGCCAGCAGCGGGGACAGGGCCTCTGGAAACACCATATATTTT.

This rearrangement joins TRBV4-3 to TRBJ2-4, with 8 bases matching TRBD1. From germline, CDR1 is LGHNA and CDR2 YSLEER. The CDR3 has 15 amino acids. The junction had 4 bases not matched to a gene; V was cut back by 0 bases and J by 6 bases. The CDR3 sequence is CASSQDSGTGNIQYF. The CDR3 DNA follows: TGCGCCAGCAGCCAAGATTCAGGGACAGGAAACATTCAGTACTTC.

CDR3 DNA sequence: TGTGCCAGCAGCCAAGACGTGAAAAACTATGGCTACACCTTC. Amino acids: CASSQDVKNYGYTF. The J gene is TRBJ1-2, the V gene TRBV7-2, with D unclear. The germline CDR1 and CDR2 sequences are SGHTA and FQGNSA. This CDR3 is 14 amino acids long. With 5 bases removed from V and 2 bases from J, the gap between germline ends came to 12 bases.

This clonotype appeared a few times. The chain links TRBV6-1 to TRBJ1-3; a possible D gene is TRBD1 (6 bases). There are 15 residues in the CDR3. CDR1 is MNHNS, CDR2 SASEGT, per germline. Trimming removed 6 bases at V and 5 bases at J, with 17 bases between. The CDR3 nucleotides are TGTGCCAGCAGCCATTCGGGCAGGGGAAGAAACACCATATATTTT. Its protein is CASSHSGRGRNTIYF.

The chain has TRBV4-3 and TRBJ2-3, with D maybe TRBD1 (5 bases). Germline V gene lookup returns CDR1 LGHNA and CDR2 YSLEER. Trimming stripped 4 bases from V and 1 base from J, with 12 bases between. This CDR3 has 15 amino acids. The CDR3 DNA follows: TGCGCCAGCAGCCGCCGAGAGACAGGCACAGATACGCAGTATTTT. Amino acids: CASSRRETGTDTQYF.

V gene TRBV6-1 combines with J gene TRBJ1-1; 10 bases are shared with TRBD1. The V gene's germline CDR1 is MNHNS and CDR2 SASEGT. J lost 0 bases, V lost 5 bases, and 3 bases had no gene match. The CDR3 loop spans 15 amino acids. The CDR3 reads CASSPTGGLNTEAFF. In nucleotides, the CDR3 is TGTGCCAGCAGTCCGACAGGGGGCCTGAACACTGAAGCTTTCTTT.

This clonotype occurred many times. The chain joins TRBV3-1 to TRBJ2-7, with D uncertain. The CDR3 length is 15 residues. The germline V and J ends were trimmed by 1 base and 1 base, with 11 bases remaining between them. The germline V gene encodes CDR1 LGHDT and CDR2 YNNKEL (reference sequence). The CDR3: CASSQGGTLSYEQYF. In DNA, the CDR3 is TGTGCCAGCAGCCAAGGGGGAACCCTTTCCTACGAGCAGTACTTC.

The chain is built from TRBV6-5 and TRBJ2-3; D not resolved. Germline lookup yields CDR1 MNHEY and CDR2 SVGAGI. CDR3 size: 14 residues. Trimming stripped 0 bases from V and 11 bases from J, with 15 bases between. CDR3 sequence: CASSYSKAGVKQYF. In DNA form, the CDR3 reads TGTGCCAGCAGTTACTCGAAGGCTGGGGTAAAGCAGTATTTT.

This clonotype occurred many times. DNA of the CDR3: TGCAGCGTACGAGCATCCGGCTACACCTTC. Protein sequence: CSVRASGYTF. This sequence joins TRBV29-1 and TRBJ1-2; D gene uncertain. Germline CDR1 SQVTM, CDR2 ANQGSEA. Trimming removed 6 bases from V and 8 bases from J, with 10 bases in between. The CDR3 runs to 10 residues.

This clonotype was seen a handful of times. The V and J genes are TRBV20-1 and TRBJ2-2; 7 bases map to TRBD2. Per germline, CDR1 DFQATT and CDR2 SNEGSKA (reference sequence). This CDR3 has 16 residues. Trimming removed 0 bases from V and 4 bases from J; junction bases left unmatched: 8. The CDR3 DNA reads TGCAGTGCTAGAGATGGGGGGGGATGGGGCACCGGGGAGCTGTTTTTT. This gives the protein CSARDGGGWGTGELFF.

The chain joins TRBV12-3 or TRBV12-4 to TRBJ2-3, with 11 positions matching TRBD2. The CDR3 has 16 amino acids. Trimming removed 3 bases from V and 4 bases from J; junction bases left unmatched: 6. The CDR3 sequence: CASSFYIAGGPDTQYF. The CDR3 DNA is TGTGCCAGCAGTTTCTATATAGCGGGGGGGCCAGATACGCAGTATTTT.

This chain joins TRBV20-1 and TRBJ2-7; possibly TRBD1 for D (5 bases). Germline V lookup: CDR1 DFQATT, CDR2 SNEGSKA (reference sequence). The CDR3 runs to 15 residues. Trimming took off 0 bases at V and 0 bases at J, with 12 bases between the two ends. CDR3 nucleotide sequence: TGCAGTGCTAGAGATGGGCAGACAGTCTCCTACGAGCAGTACTTC. This gives the protein CSARDGQTVSYEQYF.

This clonotype was picked up many times. This chain joins TRBV20-1 and TRBJ2-7, with 9 bases lining up with TRBD1. V was pared by 6 bases and J by 3 bases, with 9 bases of the junction left unmatched. The CDR3 totals 14 residues. The V gene's germline CDR1 is DFQATT and CDR2 SNEGSKA (reference sequence). This chain's CDR3 is CSATTWGQGYEQYF. CDR3 DNA sequence: TGCAGTGCAACCACATGGGGACAGGGCTACGAGCAGTACTTC.

The chain carries TRBV7-9 and TRBJ2-7; 8 positions agree with TRBD1. Trimming cost V 3 bases and J 4 bases; bases outside gene matches: 11. This CDR3 region has 16 residues. The germline V gene encodes CDR1 SEHNR and CDR2 FQNEAQ (reference sequence). In nucleotides, the CDR3 is TGTGCCAGCAGCTTCCTTTACCGGGACAGGAGTTACGAGCAGTACTTC. Translation gives CASSFLYRDRSYEQYF.

This clonotype occurred many times. This chain joins TRBV12-5 and TRBJ2-5, with D possibly TRBD2 on 5 matching bases. Trimming removed 2 bases from V and 5 bases from J, with 12 bases in between. CDR1 and CDR2 (germline): LGHNT, FRNRAP. This CDR3 has 14 residues. The CDR3 nucleotides read TGTGCTAGTGGTTTGTCAGGAGGCGGGGAGACCCAGTACTTC. Its translation is CASGLSGGGETQYF.

V and J are TRBV29-1 and TRBJ2-7; a weak D match, TRBD1 (5 bases). This CDR3 is built from 13 residues. V shed 4 bases and J shed 3 bases, with 13 bases lying between them. Per germline, CDR1 SQVTM and CDR2 ANQGSEA. CDR3 bases: TGCAGCGTTGCGGCGGACACCATCTACGAGCAGTACTTC. This encodes CSVAADTIYEQYF.

The chain uses TRBV4-1 and TRBJ2-5, with TRBD2 as a possible D gene (6 bases). With 4 bases removed from V and 4 bases from J, the gap between germline ends came to 16 bases. The CDR3 is made up of 15 amino acids. Germline V gene lookup returns CDR1 MGHRA and CDR2 YSYEKL. CDR3 in amino acids: CASSPVAETGETQYF. As DNA, the CDR3 is TGCGCCAGCAGCCCGGTAGCGGAGACGGGAGAGACCCAGTACTTC.